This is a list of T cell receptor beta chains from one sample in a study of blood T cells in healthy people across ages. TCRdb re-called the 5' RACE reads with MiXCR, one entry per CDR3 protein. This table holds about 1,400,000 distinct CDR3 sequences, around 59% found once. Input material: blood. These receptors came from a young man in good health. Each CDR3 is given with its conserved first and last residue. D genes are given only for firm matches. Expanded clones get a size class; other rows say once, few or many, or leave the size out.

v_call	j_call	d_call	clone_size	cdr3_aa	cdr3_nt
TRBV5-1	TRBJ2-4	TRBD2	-	CASSPGASGSLAKNIQYF	TGCGCCAGCAGCCCGGGCGCTAGCGGGAGTTTAGCCAAAAACATTCAGTACTTC
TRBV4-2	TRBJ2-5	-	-	CASSQDRGSRETQYF	TGTGCCAGCAGCCAAGATCGGGGATCGAGGGAGACCCAGTACTTC
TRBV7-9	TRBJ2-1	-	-	CASSSPLLNEQFF	TGTGCCAGCAGCTCCCCCCTCCTCAATGAGCAGTTCTTC
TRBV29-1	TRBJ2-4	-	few	CSVLGDVKNIQYF	TGCAGCGTTCTCGGGGATGTCAAAAACATTCAGTACTTC
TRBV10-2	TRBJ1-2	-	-	CASSGLTRDGYTF	TGCGCCAGCAGTGGGTTGACGCGAGATGGCTACACCTTC
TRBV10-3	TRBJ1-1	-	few	CAISEEGPLGTEAFF	TGTGCCATCAGTGAGGAGGGACCCCTTGGCACTGAAGCTTTCTTT
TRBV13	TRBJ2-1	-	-	CASSVLAQAYNEQFF	TGTGCCAGCAGCGTTCTAGCGCAGGCCTACAATGAGCAGTTCTTC
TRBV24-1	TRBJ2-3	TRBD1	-	CATGDSQLDTQYF	TGTGCCACTGGGGACAGTCAACTTGATACGCAGTATTTT
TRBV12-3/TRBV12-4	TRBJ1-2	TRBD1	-	CASSLTGDSNYGYTF	TGTGCCAGCAGCCTCACAGGGGACAGTAACTATGGCTACACCTTC
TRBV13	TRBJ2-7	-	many	CASSIGLEWDVQYF	TGTGCCAGCAGCATCGGACTGGAATGGGACGTTCAGTACTTC
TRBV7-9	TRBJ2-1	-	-	CASSLGLTDEQFF	TGTGCCAGCAGCCTGGGCCTGACGGATGAGCAGTTCTTC
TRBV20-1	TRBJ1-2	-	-	CSARDIETDNNYGYTF	TGCAGTGCTAGAGATATAGAGACAGATAATAACTATGGCTACACCTTC
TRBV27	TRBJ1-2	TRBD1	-	CASKFRGHGYTF	TGTGCCAGCAAGTTCAGGGGGCATGGCTACACCTTC
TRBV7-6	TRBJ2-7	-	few	CASSLAGKSYEQYF	TGTGCCAGCAGCTTAGCAGGGAAGTCCTACGAGCAGTACTTC
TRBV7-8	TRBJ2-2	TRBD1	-	CASSPTDRGVRTGELFF	TGTGCCAGCAGCCCGACCGACAGGGGAGTTCGGACCGGGGAGCTGTTTTTT
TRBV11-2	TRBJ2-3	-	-	CASSPVLTDTQYF	TGTGCCAGCAGCCCGGTCCTCACAGATACGCAGTATTTT
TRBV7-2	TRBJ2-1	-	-	CASSLGQTLQFF	TGTGCCAGCAGCTTAGGACAGACCCTACAGTTCTTC
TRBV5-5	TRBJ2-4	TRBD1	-	CASSTTGGQNIQYF	TGTGCCAGCAGCACGACAGGGGGCCAAAACATTCAGTACTTC
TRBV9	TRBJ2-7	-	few	CASSVGGGIYEQYF	TGTGCCAGCAGCGTTGGAGGGGGAATCTACGAGCAGTACTTC
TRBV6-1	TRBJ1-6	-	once	CASSIRGTYNSPLHF	TGTGCCAGCAGTATTAGGGGGACCTATAATTCACCCCTCCACTTT
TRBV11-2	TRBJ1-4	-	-	CASSTRQYGEKLFF	TGTGCCAGCAGCACTCGACAGTATGGGGAAAAACTGTTTTTT
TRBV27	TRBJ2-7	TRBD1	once	CASSYTGQGLAYEQYF	TGTGCCAGCAGTTACACCGGACAGGGGTTGGCCTACGAGCAGTACTTC
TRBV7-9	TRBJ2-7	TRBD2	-	CASSLSGAGGPTSISYEQYF	TGTGCCAGCAGCTTATCAGGGGCGGGGGGCCCCACCTCGATCTCCTACGAGCAGTACTTC
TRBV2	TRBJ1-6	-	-	CASSVRDIVDSPLHF	TGTGCCAGCAGTGTAAGGGACATCGTAGATTCACCCCTCCACTTT
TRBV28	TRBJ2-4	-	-	CASSSRDIGRYLGIQYF	TGTGCCAGCAGTTCTCGTGATATAGGGCGATACTTGGGCATTCAGTACTTC
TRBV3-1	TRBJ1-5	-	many	CASSPHREQPQHF	TGTGCCAGCAGCCCACACAGGGAGCAGCCCCAGCATTTT
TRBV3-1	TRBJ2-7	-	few	CASSQDGKTYEQYF	TGTGCCAGCAGCCAAGACGGCAAAACCTACGAGCAGTACTTC
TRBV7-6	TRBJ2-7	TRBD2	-	CASSISAGVLAYEQYF	TGTGCCAGCAGCATCTCAGCGGGAGTACTCGCCTACGAGCAGTACTTC
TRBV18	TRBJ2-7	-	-	CASSQTGTSSYEQYF	TGTGCCAGCTCACAAACGGGGACAAGCTCCTACGAGCAGTACTTC
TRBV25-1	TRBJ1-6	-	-	CASSEGQAGSPLHF	TGTGCCAGCAGTGAAGGGCAGGCGGGTTCACCCCTCCACTTT
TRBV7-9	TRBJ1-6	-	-	CASSLGANTLHF	TGTGCCAGCAGCTTAGGGGCGAACACCCTCCACTTT
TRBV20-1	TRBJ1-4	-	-	CSATAGSLNEKLFF	TGCAGTGCCACGGCCGGGTCTCTTAATGAAAAACTGTTTTTT
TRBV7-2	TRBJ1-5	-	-	CASSFGPGHANQPQHF	TGTGCCAGCAGCTTCGGGCCCGGCCACGCTAATCAGCCCCAGCATTTT
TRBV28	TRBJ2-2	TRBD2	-	CASEGSGGKNTGELFF	TGTGCCAGCGAAGGTTCGGGGGGAAAAAACACCGGGGAGCTGTTTTTT
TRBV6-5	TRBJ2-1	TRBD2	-	CASSYSPGSGRHNEQFF	TGTGCCAGCAGTTACTCCCCGGGGAGCGGGAGGCACAATGAGCAGTTCTTC
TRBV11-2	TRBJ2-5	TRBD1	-	CASSSSGRQGSWEQYF	TGTGCCAGCAGCTCGTCCGGAAGACAGGGGAGCTGGGAGCAGTACTTC
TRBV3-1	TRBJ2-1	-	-	CASSQVVQGTTQETQFF	TGTGCCAGCAGCCAAGTCGTGCAGGGGACGACCCAAGAGACCCAGTTCTTC
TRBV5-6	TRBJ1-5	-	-	CASSLAGRMNQPQHF	TGTGCCAGCAGCTTGGCGGGTAGGATGAATCAGCCCCAGCATTTT
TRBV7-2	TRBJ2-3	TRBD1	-	CASSNTGTGGSSTDTQYF	TGTGCCAGCAGCAATACCGGGACAGGGGGTTCGAGCACAGATACGCAGTATTTT
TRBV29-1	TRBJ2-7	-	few	CSVADLGGYNEQYF	TGCAGCGTGGCGGACCTGGGGGGCTACAATGAGCAGTACTTC
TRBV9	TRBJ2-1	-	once	CASSRDFANEQFF	TGTGCCAGCAGCCGGGACTTCGCGAATGAGCAGTTCTTC
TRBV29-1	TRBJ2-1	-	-	CSVQQGQLGEQFF	TGCAGCGTCCAACAGGGCCAGCTTGGTGAGCAGTTCTTC
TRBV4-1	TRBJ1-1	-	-	CASSQDGSRSTEAFF	TGCGCCAGCAGCCAAGATGGTAGCAGGTCCACTGAAGCTTTCTTT
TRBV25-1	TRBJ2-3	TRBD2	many	CASSDPSGGARGSTDTQYF	TGTGCCAGCAGTGACCCAAGCGGGGGGGCCCGAGGGAGCACAGATACGCAGTATTTT
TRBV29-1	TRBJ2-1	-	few	CSVDSPRNEQFF	TGCAGCGTTGATTCTCCGCGCAATGAGCAGTTCTTC
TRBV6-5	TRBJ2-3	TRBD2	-	CASSYSGFGLAGGPEVDTQYF	TGTGCCAGCAGTTACTCGGGTTTCGGACTAGCGGGAGGGCCAGAGGTAGATACGCAGTATTTT
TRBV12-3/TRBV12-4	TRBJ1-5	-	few	CASSLKGSNQPQHF	TGTGCCAGCAGTTTAAAGGGGAGCAATCAGCCCCAGCATTTT
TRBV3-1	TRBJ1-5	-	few	CASSQDSKYQPQHF	TGTGCCAGCAGCCAAGACAGCAAGTATCAGCCCCAGCATTTT
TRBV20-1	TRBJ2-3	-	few	CSARDQDTQYF	TGCAGTGCTAGAGATCAAGATACGCAGTATTTT
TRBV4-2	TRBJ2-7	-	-	CASSQGLISYEQYF	TGTGCCAGCAGCCAAGGGTTGATTTCCTACGAGCAGTACTTC
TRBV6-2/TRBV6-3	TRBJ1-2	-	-	CASSYWAGGYTF	TGTGCCAGCAGTTATTGGGCGGGCGGCTACACCTTC